Shown below are 12 T cell receptor beta chains from a single sample sequenced in a study of chronic HIV infection and antiretroviral therapy. Via MiXCR, TCRdb re-called the 5' RACE reads, giving one row per CDR3 protein. Of roughly 50,000 distinct CDR3 sequences in the sample, approximately 19% are singletons; the top ten hold over 2.5%. The sequencing input was peripheral blood. These TCRs come from an adult who had HIV and had not received antiretroviral therapy, or was an uninfected healthy control (not recorded which).

DNA of the CDR3: TGTGCCAGCAGACACCTAATCGGGGGCAAAGGAAACACCATATATTTT. Amino acids: CASRHLIGGKGNTIYF. The chain links TRBV28 to TRBJ1-3; possibly TRBD1 for D (6 bases). The V gene lost 6 bases and the J gene lost 4 bases, with 19 bases spanning the gap. The germline V gene has CDR1 MDHEN and CDR2 SYDVKM. This CDR3 is 16 amino acids long.

The rearrangement links TRBV20-1 to TRBJ1-1; D might be TRBD1 (6 bases). V was shortened by 0 bases and J by 0 bases, with 14 bases between the two germline ends. The CDR3 is made up of 16 amino acids. Germline CDR1 and CDR2: DFQATT and SNEGSKA (reference sequence). For the CDR3, the DNA is TGCAGTGCTAGAGATCCCCCAGGGGCCGTGAACACTGAAGCTTTCTTT. Encoded protein: CSARDPPGAVNTEAFF.

This clonotype was recorded a few times. The V gene is TRBV27, the J gene TRBJ1-5, with a weak D call TRBD1 (5 bases). V was trimmed by 6 bases and J by 9 bases, leaving 24 bases between them. The CDR3 totals 16 residues. The V gene's germline CDR1 is MNHEY and CDR2 SMNVEV (reference sequence). The CDR3 bases are TGTGCCAGCAGGTTTTTCCCCCCGGGACCGTTCGGGCCCCAGCATTTT. Translation gives CASRFFPPGPFGPQHF.

Here the CDR3 DNA reads TGTGCCAGCGGGGGGACTAGCGGAAGGGATACGCAGTATTTT. Protein: CASGGTSGRDTQYF. The rearrangement joins TRBV28 to TRBJ2-3; 11 positions agree with TRBD2. The CDR3 is made up of 14 amino acids. Germline V lookup: CDR1 MDHEN, CDR2 SYDVKM. J lost 6 bases, V lost 8 bases, and 7 bases had no gene match. The whole variable domain, filled in from reference TRBV28 and TRBJ2-3, reads DVKVTQSSRYLVKRTGEKVFLECVQDMDHENMFWYRQDPGLGLRLIYFSYDVKMKEKGDIPEGYSVSREKKERFSLILESASTNQTSMYLCASGGTSGRDTQYFGPGTRLTVL.

J is TRBJ1-2 and V is TRBV9; TRBD1 might be the D (5 bases). The V end was cut by 4 bases, the J end by 1 base, with 14 bases between. Germline V CDR1 and CDR2: SGDLS, YYNGEE. This CDR3 is built from 15 residues. The CDR3 here is CASSSTDSFNYGYTF. As DNA, the CDR3 is TGTGCCAGCAGCTCAACTGACAGCTTTAACTATGGCTACACCTTC.

This clonotype was seen more than once but under ten times. The chain is built from TRBV9 and TRBJ2-7; D not certain. Germline V gene sequence: CDR1 SGDLS, CDR2 YYNGEE. V was cut by 0 bases and J by 5 bases, with 9 bases left in between. This CDR3 has 13 residues. In DNA form, the CDR3 reads TGTGCCAGCAGCGTAGAGGGTCTCGACGAGCAGTACTTC. Translated, it gives CASSVEGLDEQYF.

This clonotype has a handful of counts. This CDR3 reads CATSRDRGSDTQYF. The CDR3 coding sequence is TGTGCCACCAGCAGAGATCGGGGCTCAGATACGCAGTATTTT. V is TRBV15 and J is TRBJ2-3; D is tentatively TRBD1 or TRBD2 (5 bases each). Deletions cut 0 bases from V and 4 bases from J, with 8 bases between. The germline CDR1 and CDR2 sequences are LNHNV and YYDKDF (reference sequence). This CDR3 contains 14 residues.

This clonotype has more than one count but fewer than ten. This chain joins TRBV9 and TRBJ2-1, with a weak D call TRBD2 (6 bases). Germline lookup yields CDR1 SGDLS and CDR2 YYNGEE. The length of the CDR3 is 15 residues. With 3 bases removed from V and 4 bases from J, the gap between germline ends came to 14 bases. Here the CDR3 DNA reads TGTGCCAGCAGCGGCGCAGCGGGCGGGTACAATGAGCAGTTCTTC. Its protein product is CASSGAAGGYNEQFF.

The chain employs TRBV28 and TRBJ2-7, with no clear D. Trimming cost V 6 bases and J 5 bases, with 11 bases left between them. The CDR3 consists of 12 residues. Germline-derived CDR1 and CDR2 are MDHEN and SYDVKM. DNA for the CDR3: TGTGCCAGCAGGGCCGCTGGGGACGAGCAGTACTTC. Translated, it gives CASRAAGDEQYF. Full variable domain (outside the CDR3, taken from reference TRBV28 and TRBJ2-7): DVKVTQSSRYLVKRTGEKVFLECVQDMDHENMFWYRQDPGLGLRLIYFSYDVKMKEKGDIPEGYSVSREKKERFSLILESASTNQTSMYLCASRAAGDEQYFGPGTRLTVT.

This clonotype appeared a few times. The chain joins TRBV12-3 or TRBV12-4 to TRBJ2-7; 11 bases align to TRBD2. With V trimmed by 6 bases and J by 7 bases, 11 bases remained unmatched. The CDR3 contains 15 residues. DNA for the CDR3: TGTGCCAGCAGCCCTTTAGCGGGAGGGCCAGCTGAGCAGTACTTC. Amino acid sequence: CASSPLAGGPAEQYF.

This chain links TRBV29-1 with TRBJ2-5; the D gene is possibly TRBD1 (5 bases). Germline V gene data show CDR1 as SQVTM and CDR2 as ANQGSEA. V was pared by 4 bases and J by 1 base, with 7 bases between. The CDR3 loop spans 12 amino acids. DNA for the CDR3: TGCAGCGTTGGACAGTCCCAAGAGACCCAGTACTTC. Its translation is CSVGQSQETQYF.

In this sample, this clonotype turned up a few times. The chain combines TRBV4-1 with TRBJ1-1; D ambiguous. The CDR3 length is 14 residues. Between the trimmed V and J ends, which lost 4 bases and 1 base, there was a span of 10 bases. Germline values: CDR1 MGHRA, CDR2 YSYEKL. CDR3 in DNA: TGCGCCAGCAGCCCGCCCCCGGAGAACACTGAAGCTTTCTTT. Translated, it gives CASSPPPENTEAFF.